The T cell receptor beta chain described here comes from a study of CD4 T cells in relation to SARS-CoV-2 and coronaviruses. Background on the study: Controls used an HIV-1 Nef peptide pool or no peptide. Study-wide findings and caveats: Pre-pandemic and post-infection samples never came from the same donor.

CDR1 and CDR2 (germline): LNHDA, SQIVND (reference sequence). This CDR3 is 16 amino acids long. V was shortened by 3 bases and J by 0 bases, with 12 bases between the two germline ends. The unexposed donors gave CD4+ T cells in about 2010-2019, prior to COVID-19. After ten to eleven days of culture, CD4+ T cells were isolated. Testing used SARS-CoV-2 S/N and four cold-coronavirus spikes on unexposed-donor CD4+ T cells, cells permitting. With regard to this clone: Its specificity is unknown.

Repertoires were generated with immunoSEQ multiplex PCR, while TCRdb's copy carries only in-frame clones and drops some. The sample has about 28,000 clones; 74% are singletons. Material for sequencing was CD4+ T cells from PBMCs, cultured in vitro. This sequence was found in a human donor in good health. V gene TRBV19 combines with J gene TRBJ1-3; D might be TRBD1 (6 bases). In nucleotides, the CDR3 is TGTGCCAGTAGTATCGGGGGCCCGGGCTCTGGAAACACCATATATTTT. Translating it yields CASSIGGPGSGNTIYF.